This record looks at one T cell receptor beta chain sequence and its context. Method: immunoSEQ multiplex PCR; TCRdb's copy keeps in-frame clones and lacks some. The table includes approximately 190,000 clones, 80% to 90% detected once. This sample is drawn from a study of blood T cell repertoires in COVID-19. Study-wide background: The analysed material was cDNA or gDNA that came from T cells, B-cell-depleted T cells, or PBMCs.

The sample was peripheral blood. The sequence was collected from a woman in her 70s with active or convalescent COVID-19.

The CDR3 region has the DNA TGTGCCAGCAGCCCCCGGGACAGGGGGGAAAAACTGTTTTTT. This gives the protein CASSPRDRGEKLFF. V and J are TRBV5-8 and TRBJ1-4, with TRBD1 matching 11 bases. The CDR3 consists of 14 residues. Looked up from germline, CDR1 is SGHTS and CDR2 is YDEGEE. V shed 4 bases, J shed 8 bases, and the junction held 4 bases outside the gene matches.